These 32 T cell receptor beta chains were all obtained from the same sample, sequenced in a study of OX40 agonist ivuxolimab in advanced cancers. The protocol was immunoSEQ multiplex PCR, while the TCRdb copy is restricted to in-frame clones and leaves out a portion. Of some 45,000 clones in the sample, approximately 92% are singletons; the top ten hold about 4.7%. The specimen was CD4+ or CD8+ T cells sorted from blood, collected in a trial of the OX40 agonist ivuxolimab. These receptors were taken from an adult with an advanced solid tumor such as melanoma, head and neck, liver or kidney cancer.

The CDR3: CASSGHTKNIQYF. DNA for the CDR3: TGTGCCAGCAGTGGACATACCAAAAACATTCAGTACTTC. J is TRBJ2-4 and V is TRBV28, with TRBD1 as a possible D gene (5 bases). The V end lost 5 bases, the J end lost 2 bases, and 7 bases lay between the germline ends. Germline loops: CDR1 MDHEN, CDR2 SYDVKM. The CDR3 runs 13 residues.

V and J are TRBV30 and TRBJ2-7; tentatively, D is TRBD1 or TRBD2 (6 bases each). Trimming cost V 0 bases and J 3 bases, with 12 bases left between them. Germline CDR1 GTSNPN, CDR2 SVGIG (reference sequence). The CDR3 consists of 14 residues. The CDR3 loop is CAWSVRGPVYEQYF. The DNA of the CDR3 is TGTGCCTGGAGTGTACGGGGGCCCGTCTACGAGCAGTACTTC.

The chain combines TRBV28 with TRBJ1-5, with 11 bases lining up with TRBD1. Germline V gene data show CDR1 as MDHEN and CDR2 as SYDVKM. V trimming: 6 bases; J trimming: 11 bases; junction bases outside the gene matches: 9. This CDR3 comprises 14 residues. The CDR3, as DNA: TGTGCCAGCAGAACTCCTCCGGGACAGGGGGCCCAGCATTTT. As protein: CASRTPPGQGAQHF.

The chain links TRBV7-2 to TRBJ1-5; possibly TRBD1 for D (5 bases). There are 16 residues in the CDR3. V dropped 5 bases and J dropped 0 bases, with 14 bases sitting between them. CDR1 is SGHTA, CDR2 FQGNSA, per germline. CDR3 in DNA: TGTGCCAGCAGCCCGAGTGGGGGGAATAGCAATCAGCCCCAGCATTTT. Translating gives CASSPSGGNSNQPQHF.

This chain joins TRBV11-2 and TRBJ1-5; D remains unclear. Per the germline V gene, CDR1 is SGHAT and CDR2 is FQNNGV. CDR3 length: 16 residues. V was shortened by 0 bases and J by 0 bases, with 9 bases between the two germline ends. The DNA of the CDR3 is TGTGCCAGCAGCTTAGATAACACATATAGCAATCAGCCCCAGCATTTT. This gives the protein CASSLDNTYSNQPQHF.

The V gene is TRBV11-2, the J gene TRBJ2-7; D may be TRBD2 (6 bases). Germline V gene sequence: CDR1 SGHAT, CDR2 FQNNGV. The CDR3 is 14 amino acids. Trimming stripped 3 bases from V and 0 bases from J, with 9 bases between. The CDR3 sequence is CASSLTGGSYEQYF. In DNA, the CDR3 is TGTGCCAGCAGCTTGACCGGGGGCTCCTACGAGCAGTACTTC. The variable domain in full, with the rest retrieved from reference TRBV11-2 and TRBJ2-7, is EAGVAQSPRYKIIEKRQSVAFWCNPISGHATLYWYQQILGQGPKLLIQFQNNGVVDDSQLPKDRFSAERLKGVDSTLKIQPAKLEDSAVYLCASSLTGGSYEQYFGPGTRLTVT.

The J gene is TRBJ2-7, the V gene TRBV19, with 7 bases identical to TRBD2. V gave up 3 bases and J gave up 2 bases; unmatched junction bases: 4. This CDR3 contains 14 residues. The V gene's germline CDR1 is LNHDA and CDR2 SQIVND (reference sequence). CDR3 sequence (DNA): TGTGCCAGTAGTATTTACGCGGGAGCCTACGAGCAGTACTTC. Translated, it gives CASSIYAGAYEQYF.

The chain links TRBV19 to TRBJ1-1, with TRBD1 as a possible D gene (6 bases). V was shortened by 9 bases and J by 6 bases, with 11 bases between the two germline ends. Germline V CDR1 and CDR2: LNHDA, SQIVND (reference sequence). This CDR3 is built from 11 residues. The CDR3, as DNA: TGTGCCAGCCAACAGGGATCTGAAGCTTTCTTT. Translation gives CASQQGSEAFF.

V gene TRBV7-3 combines with J gene TRBJ2-3, with D perhaps TRBD2 (5 bases). Germline-derived CDR1 and CDR2 are SGHTA and FQGTGA. There are 13 residues in the CDR3. With 5 bases removed from V and 4 bases from J, the gap between germline ends came to 10 bases. The DNA of the CDR3 is TGTGCCAGCAGCGGTGTCGGGGCAGATACGCAGTATTTT. Translation: CASSGVGADTQYF.

The chain combines TRBV29-1 with TRBJ2-3, with D possibly being TRBD1 (5 bases). V was cut by 4 bases and J by 2 bases, with 10 bases left in between. This CDR3 contains 13 residues. Germline V lookup: CDR1 SQVTM, CDR2 ANQGSEA. The CDR3 nucleotides read TGCAGCGTTGGGCAGGGAAACACAGATACGCAGTATTTT. Its protein product is CSVGQGNTDTQYF.

The CDR3 is CASSPLPGGPGEQFF. The CDR3 DNA follows: TGTGCCAGCTCTCCCCTCCCGGGGGGGCCCGGTGAGCAGTTCTTC. This chain uses TRBV18 with TRBJ2-1; TRBD2 aligns across 8 bases. The germline V gene has CDR1 KGHSH and CDR2 LQKENI. Trimming at V came to 6 bases and at J to 9 bases, leaving 13 bases not matched to a gene. The CDR3 has 15 amino acids.

The V and J genes are TRBV4-2 and TRBJ1-1, with D unclear. Trimming removed 0 bases at V and 0 bases at J, with 14 bases between. The CDR3 has 17 amino acids. Germline V gives CDR1 LGHNA, CDR2 YNFKEQ. Here the CDR3 reads CASSQDLQPHMNTEAFF. The CDR3 DNA sequence: TGTGCCAGCAGCCAAGATCTCCAGCCACACATGAACACTGAAGCTTTCTTT.

This chain links TRBV6-6 with TRBJ1-5; 8 bases line up with TRBD1. This CDR3 is built from 14 residues. Trimming took 2 bases from V and 4 from J; bases not matched to a gene: 1. Per the germline V gene, CDR1 is MNHNY and CDR2 is SVGAGI (reference sequence). CDR3 nucleotide sequence: TGTGCCAGCAGTTACCAGGGGGCTAATCAGCCCCAGCATTTT. Residues: CASSYQGANQPQHF.

CDR3 in DNA: TGTGCCAGCTCACTTAACGGGAGATACTCTGGAAACACCATATATTTT. It is translated as CASSLNGRYSGNTIYF. This chain links TRBV18 with TRBJ1-3; no clear D. Germline V gives CDR1 KGHSH, CDR2 LQKENI. The CDR3 loop spans 16 amino acids. Trimming took off 4 bases at V and 0 bases at J, with 13 bases between the two ends.

Here the CDR3 DNA reads TGTGCCAGCAAGCTAACAGGGAGATACGAGCAGTACTTC. Amino acid sequence: CASKLTGRYEQYF. The chain uses TRBV28 and TRBJ2-7, with a tentative D call TRBD1 (6 bases). The V gene's germline CDR1 is MDHEN and CDR2 SYDVKM. CDR3 size: 13 residues. V gave up 7 bases and J gave up 4 bases, with 14 bases separating them. Full variable domain (outside the CDR3, taken from reference TRBV28 and TRBJ2-7): DVKVTQSSRYLVKRTGEKVFLECVQDMDHENMFWYRQDPGLGLRLIYFSYDVKMKEKGDIPEGYSVSREKKERFSLILESASTNQTSMYLCASKLTGRYEQYFGPGTRLTVT.

The chain carries TRBV19 and TRBJ1-5, with 8 bases aligning to TRBD1. Germline V gene lookup returns CDR1 LNHDA and CDR2 SQIVND (reference sequence). With 4 bases clipped from V and 0 bases from J, the junction kept 8 bases outside the gene matches. This CDR3 is 17 amino acids long. The CDR3 here is CASSNRGIGGSNQPQHF. The DNA for the CDR3 is TGTGCCAGTAGTAACAGGGGGATCGGAGGTAGCAATCAGCCCCAGCATTTT.

This chain connects TRBV19 to TRBJ1-1; 9 nucleotides align to TRBD1. Germline V gene sequence: CDR1 LNHDA, CDR2 SQIVND (reference sequence). This CDR3 contains 13 residues. J was trimmed by 4 bases and V by 6 bases; bases with no gene match: 3. The CDR3: CASRRQGVTEAFF. CDR3 bases: TGTGCCAGTAGGAGACAGGGGGTCACTGAAGCTTTCTTT.

V usage is TRBV10-3 and J usage is TRBJ2-1; D is ambiguous. The CDR3 loop spans 14 amino acids. The V gene lost 2 bases and the J gene lost 9 bases, with 14 bases spanning the gap. The germline gives CDR1 ENHRY, CDR2 SYGVKD. The CDR3 region is CAISETPPAVEQFF. The CDR3, as DNA: TGTGCCATCAGTGAGACCCCACCCGCGGTTGAGCAGTTCTTC.

The rearrangement links TRBV7-9 to TRBJ2-3; 11 bases are shared with TRBD2. Losses at the gene ends were 0 bases for V and 6 bases for J; bases not matched to a gene: 5. The CDR3 consists of 16 residues. Germline lookup yields CDR1 SEHNR and CDR2 FQNEAQ (reference sequence). The CDR3 DNA sequence: TGTGCCAGCAGCTTAGCTTCTAGCGGGAGGACGGATACGCAGTATTTT. Amino acids: CASSLASSGRTDTQYF.

The chain employs TRBV18 and TRBJ2-2; 7 bases are shared with TRBD2. The J segment lost 1 base and the V segment lost 1 base, leaving 3 bases of the junction unmatched. The CDR3 consists of 16 residues. Germline loops: CDR1 KGHSH, CDR2 LQKENI. In DNA form, the CDR3 reads TGTGCCAGCTCACCACTGGCGGGGGAGAACACCGGGGAGCTGTTTTTT. Translating it yields CASSPLAGENTGELFF.

This sequence joins TRBV28 and TRBJ1-5; no clear D. Germline CDR1 MDHEN, CDR2 SYDVKM. The V end was cut by 6 bases, the J end by 6 bases, with 9 bases between. There are 12 residues in the CDR3. The CDR3 protein is CASRTGSQPQHF. As DNA, the CDR3 is TGTGCCAGCAGGACCGGATCTCAGCCCCAGCATTTT.

This rearrangement joins TRBV4-1 to TRBJ1-3; D ambiguous. This CDR3 has 15 residues. The germline V and J ends were trimmed by 1 base and 7 bases, with 14 bases remaining between them. CDR1 is MGHRA and CDR2 is YSYEKL in the germline V gene. CDR3 in amino acids: CASSQAWAVGNTIYF. The CDR3 nucleotides read TGCGCCAGCAGCCAAGCCTGGGCAGTCGGGAACACCATATATTTT.

A single count supports this clone. The CDR3 region has the DNA TGTGCCAGCAGTTTTAGGCAGCGAAGATCTGAAGCTTTCTTT. Translating it yields CASSFRQRRSEAFF. V and J are TRBV28 and TRBJ1-1; D remains ambiguous. Germline loops: CDR1 MDHEN, CDR2 SYDVKM. The CDR3 has 14 residues. The germline V and J ends were trimmed by 3 bases and 6 bases, with 14 bases remaining between them. The entire variable domain, with the rest obtained from reference TRBV28 and TRBJ1-1, is as follows: DVKVTQSSRYLVKRTGEKVFLECVQDMDHENMFWYRQDPGLGLRLIYFSYDVKMKEKGDIPEGYSVSREKKERFSLILESASTNQTSMYLCASSFRQRRSEAFFGQGTRLTVV.

The J gene is TRBJ1-6, the V gene TRBV27; no definite D call. Germline lookup yields CDR1 MNHEY and CDR2 SMNVEV (reference sequence). V was pared by 5 bases and J by 7 bases, with 9 bases between. The CDR3 is made up of 13 amino acids. DNA for the CDR3: TGTGCCAGCAGTCGAGACTGGAATTCACCCCTCCACTTT. Protein product: CASSRDWNSPLHF.

The chain is built from TRBV28 and TRBJ2-1, with 8 bases identical to TRBD2. The CDR3 spans 15 residues. V lost 7 bases and J lost 8; bases outside the gene matches: 13. The germline V gene encodes CDR1 MDHEN and CDR2 SYDVKM. CDR3 loop: CASTLSGGARDEQFF. CDR3 coding DNA: TGTGCCAGCACCTTATCCGGGGGGGCCCGGGATGAGCAGTTCTTC.

V is TRBV29-1 and J is TRBJ2-7, with 8 bases lining up with TRBD2. J lost 0 bases, V lost 1 base, and 5 bases had no gene match. Germline V gives CDR1 SQVTM, CDR2 ANQGSEA. This CDR3 has 15 residues. The CDR3 reads CSVEVWREVSYEQYF. The DNA of the CDR3 is TGCAGCGTTGAAGTCTGGCGGGAGGTCTCCTACGAGCAGTACTTC.

This chain connects TRBV5-1 to TRBJ1-3, with a weak D call TRBD1 (5 bases). The V end was cut by 4 bases, the J end by 4 bases, with 18 bases between. This CDR3 comprises 16 residues. Germline CDR1 reads SGHRS; CDR2 reads YFSETQ. CDR3 sequence (DNA): TGCGCCAGCAGCCCCGCGGGACGTTCAACGGGAAACACCATATATTTT. It translates to CASSPAGRSTGNTIYF.

This sequence joins TRBV9 and TRBJ2-6; weak D call: TRBD2 (6 bases). The CDR3 is 16 amino acids. Trimming removed 0 bases from V and 1 base from J, with 8 bases in between. The germline V gene has CDR1 SGDLS and CDR2 YYNGEE. Written as DNA, the CDR3 is TGTGCCAGCAGCGTAGACGGGGGTTCTGGGGCCAACGTCCTGACTTTC. It yields the protein CASSVDGGSGANVLTF.

This clone has only a few counts. The rearrangement joins TRBV6-5 to TRBJ2-1; possible D gene TRBD1, 6 bases. The V end was cut by 5 bases, the J end by 4 bases, with 12 bases between. Germline CDR1 is MNHEY and CDR2 is SVGAGI. CDR3 length: 14 residues. CDR3 residues: CASSPSDSYNEQFF. The CDR3 DNA sequence: TGTGCCAGCAGTCCCTCGGACAGTTACAATGAGCAGTTCTTC.

CDR3 DNA sequence: TGTGCCAGCAGCTTAGATTTGGGTGAAGCTTTCTTT. Translating gives CASSLDLGEAFF. The rearrangement uses TRBV11-1 and TRBJ1-1; D is ambiguous. Germline V gene sequence: CDR1 SGHAT, CDR2 FQDESV (reference sequence). Trimming took 1 base from V and 7 from J, leaving 7 bases between them. The CDR3 is 12 amino acids.

This chain links TRBV28 with TRBJ1-6; D is uncertain. The germline CDR1 and CDR2 sequences are MDHEN and SYDVKM. V lost 7 bases to trimming and J lost 7 bases, with 11 bases between them. This CDR3 is built from 13 residues. The CDR3 sequence: CASIEDGNSPLHF. CDR3 coding DNA: TGTGCCAGCATCGAGGACGGCAATTCACCCCTCCACTTT.

The genes are TRBV30 and TRBJ2-4, with 13 bases matching TRBD2. Germline V CDR1 and CDR2: GTSNPN, SVGIG (reference sequence). The CDR3 sequence is 16 residues long. The junction had 0 bases not matched to a gene; V was cut back by 0 bases and J by 1 base. The chain's CDR3 is CAWSVLAGGAKNIQYF. Here the CDR3 DNA reads TGTGCCTGGAGTGTACTAGCGGGAGGGGCCAAAAACATTCAGTACTTC.